This paragraph reports one T cell receptor beta chain. What it binds is unknown. A read error may be the cause here, since a much bigger clone is one base away. These data originate in a study of T cells after yellow fever vaccination. General study results and limits: Booster samples showed a return of most primary-vaccination clones (around 96% CD4, approximately 88% CD8).

Germline loops: CDR1 SGHTA, CDR2 FQGNSA. V lost 3 bases and J lost 2, with 10 bases in between. This CDR3 has 15 residues. TCRdb re-called the 5' RACE reads with MiXCR, one entry per CDR3 protein. The sample holds around 350,000 distinct CDR3 sequences, around 6.4% seen once. The specimen was PBMCs, collected 5 days after the yellow fever booster vaccination. This receptor was identified in a young man who received the YFV17D yellow fever vaccine. V is TRBV7-2 and J is TRBJ2-2, with D tentatively TRBD1 (5 bases). The CDR3 DNA sequence: TGTGCCAGCAGCTTCACGACAGTTAACACCGGGGAGCTGTTTTTT. This translates into CASSFTTVNTGELFF.